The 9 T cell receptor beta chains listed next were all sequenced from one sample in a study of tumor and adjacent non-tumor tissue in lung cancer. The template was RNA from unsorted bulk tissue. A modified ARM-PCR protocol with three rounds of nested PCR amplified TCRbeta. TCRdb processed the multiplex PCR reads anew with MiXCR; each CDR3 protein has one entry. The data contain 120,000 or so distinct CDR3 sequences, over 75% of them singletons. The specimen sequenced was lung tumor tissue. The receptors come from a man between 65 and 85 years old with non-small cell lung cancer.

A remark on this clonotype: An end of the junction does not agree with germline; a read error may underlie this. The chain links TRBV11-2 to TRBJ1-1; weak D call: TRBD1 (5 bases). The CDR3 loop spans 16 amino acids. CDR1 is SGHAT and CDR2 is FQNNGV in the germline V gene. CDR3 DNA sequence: TGTGACAGCAGATTAGCGGAGATGGGGGTGAACACTGAAGCTTTCTTT. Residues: CDSRLAEMGVNTEAFF.

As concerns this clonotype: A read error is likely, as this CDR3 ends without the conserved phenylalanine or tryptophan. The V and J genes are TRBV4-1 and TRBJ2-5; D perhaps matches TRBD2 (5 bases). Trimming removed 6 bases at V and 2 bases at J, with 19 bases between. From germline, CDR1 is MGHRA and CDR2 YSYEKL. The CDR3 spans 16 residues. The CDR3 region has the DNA TGCGCCAGCAGGCGCTTGGGATTAGCGAATCAAGAGACCCAGTACCTC. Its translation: CASRRLGLANQETQYL.

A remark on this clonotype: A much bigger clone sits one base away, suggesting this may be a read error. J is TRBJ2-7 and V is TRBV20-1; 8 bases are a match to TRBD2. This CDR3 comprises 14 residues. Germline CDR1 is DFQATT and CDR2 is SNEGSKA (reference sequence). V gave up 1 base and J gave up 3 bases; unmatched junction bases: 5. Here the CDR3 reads CSARAWLAGYEQYF. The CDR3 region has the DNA TGCAGTGCTAGAGCCTGGCTAGCGGGCTACGAGCAGTACTTC.

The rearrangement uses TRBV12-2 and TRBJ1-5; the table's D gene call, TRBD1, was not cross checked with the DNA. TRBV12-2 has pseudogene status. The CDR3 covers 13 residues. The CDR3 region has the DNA TGTGCAAGTTATACAGGGGGCGAATCGACCCAGCATTTT. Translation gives CASYTGGESTQHF.

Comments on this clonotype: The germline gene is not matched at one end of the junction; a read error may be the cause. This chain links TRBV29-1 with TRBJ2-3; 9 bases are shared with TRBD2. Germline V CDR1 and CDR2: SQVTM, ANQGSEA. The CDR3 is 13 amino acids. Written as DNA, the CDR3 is TGCAGCGTTGATCGTTTAGCGGGAGTGACGCTGTATTTT. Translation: CSVDRLAGVTLYF.

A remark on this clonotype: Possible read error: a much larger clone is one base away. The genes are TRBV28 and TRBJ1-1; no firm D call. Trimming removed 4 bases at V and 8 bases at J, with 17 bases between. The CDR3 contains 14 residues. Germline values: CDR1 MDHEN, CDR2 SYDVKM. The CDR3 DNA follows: TGTGCCAGCAGTTCGGAGACTTCCCTATCAGAAGCTTTCTTT. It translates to CASSSETSLSEAFF.

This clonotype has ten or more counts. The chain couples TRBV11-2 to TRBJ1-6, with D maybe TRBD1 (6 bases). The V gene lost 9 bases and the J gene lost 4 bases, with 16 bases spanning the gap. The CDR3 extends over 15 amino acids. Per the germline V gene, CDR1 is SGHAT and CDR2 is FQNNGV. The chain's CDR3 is CASSPAGQYNSPLHF. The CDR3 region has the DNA TGTGCCAGTAGCCCCGCTGGACAGTATAATTCACCCCTCCACTTT.

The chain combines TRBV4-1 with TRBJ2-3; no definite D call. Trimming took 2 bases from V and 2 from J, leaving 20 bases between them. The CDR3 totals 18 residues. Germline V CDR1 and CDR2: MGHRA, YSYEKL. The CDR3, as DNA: TGCGCCAGCAGCCAAAAATTCGGCACCGACGCAAACACAGATACGCAGTATTTT. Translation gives CASSQKFGTDANTDTQYF.

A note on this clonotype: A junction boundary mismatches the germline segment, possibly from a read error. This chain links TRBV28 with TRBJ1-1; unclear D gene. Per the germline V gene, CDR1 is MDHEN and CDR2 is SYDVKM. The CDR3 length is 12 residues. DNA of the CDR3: TGTGCCTGCAGATATCAAAAGTCCGAAGTTTTCTTT. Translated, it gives CACRYQKSEVFF.